The 9 T cell receptor beta chains reported below all come from one sample, sequenced in a study of T cells in Graves' hyperthyroidism and ophthalmopathy. RNA transcripts yielded amplified TCR beta CDR3 regions. An initial round of RT-PCR targeting the TCR CDR3 relied on the HTBI primer set. From the multiplex PCR reads, TCRdb called clonotypes with MiXCR, one entry per CDR3 protein. The repertoire has around 690,000 distinct CDR3 sequences, roughly 17% of them found once; the top ten carry about a sixth. The sequencing sample was made of blood. The receptors here all came from a man aged 50 to 60 with Graves' hyperthyroidism.

This clonotype was counted only a few times. This rearrangement joins TRBV18 to TRBJ2-7; maybe TRBD2 (6 bases). V was shortened by 0 bases and J by 2 bases, with 14 bases between the two germline ends. The CDR3 contains 16 residues. The germline V gene encodes CDR1 KGHSH and CDR2 LQKENI. The CDR3 DNA reads TGTGCCAGCTCACCACCCGGAGGGCAGAGAGCCTACGAGCAGTACTTC. Its translation: CASSPPGGQRAYEQYF.

The chain has TRBV19 and TRBJ1-5, with a weak D call TRBD1 (6 bases). CDR1 and CDR2 from the germline V gene are LNHDA and SQIVND (reference sequence). CDR3 length equals 15 residues. V gave up 1 base and J gave up 2 bases, with 9 bases separating them. CDR3 residues: CASSIGTVGNQPQHF. CDR3 sequence (DNA): TGTGCCAGTAGTATAGGGACAGTTGGCAATCAGCCCCAGCATTTT.

This chain links TRBV30 with TRBJ1-5; the D is unclear. V lost 2 bases and J 0 bases, leaving 14 bases between the germline ends. The CDR3 runs 16 residues. Germline V gives CDR1 GTSNPN, CDR2 SVGIG (reference sequence). Here the CDR3 reads CAWSRRNWYSNQPQHF. The CDR3, as DNA: TGTGCCTGGAGTCGCCGAAACTGGTATAGCAATCAGCCCCAGCATTTT.

J is TRBJ1-2 and V is TRBV7-9; 9 bases line up with TRBD1. The V and J ends lost 11 bases and 6 bases, in that order; junction bases with no gene match: 7. This CDR3 has 12 amino acids. In germline, CDR1 is SEHNR, CDR2 FQNEAQ (reference sequence). The CDR3 is CAGVTGGHGYTF. The CDR3 DNA is TGTGCCGGGGTAACAGGGGGCCATGGCTACACCTTC.

This clonotype has more than one count but fewer than ten. CDR3 coding DNA: TGTGCCAGCATCCCACAAGGGACAGGTACCTACAATGAGCAGTTCTTC. Translation gives CASIPQGTGTYNEQFF. The chain links TRBV12-3 or TRBV12-4 to TRBJ2-1; 8 bases are shared with TRBD1. The CDR3 totals 16 residues. V lost 7 bases to trimming and J lost 2 bases; unmatched junction nucleotides: 10.

This clonotype was seen more than once but under ten times. This clone may be a read error of a much larger clone one base away. J is TRBJ2-7 and V is TRBV6-1; 13 positions agree with TRBD2. The CDR3 sequence is 16 residues long. Per the germline V gene, CDR1 is MNHNS and CDR2 is SASEGT. As DNA, the CDR3 is TGTGCCAGCACCGCAAGGGGACTAGCGGGGACCTACGAGCAGCACTTC. It encodes CASTARGLAGTYEQHF.

This clonotype was found a few times. The chain carries TRBV20-1 and TRBJ1-3, with 7 bases identical to TRBD1. The CDR3 contains 15 residues. J was trimmed by 0 bases and V by 1 base; bases with no gene match: 3. Germline-derived CDR1 and CDR2 are DFQATT and SNEGSKA (reference sequence). CDR3 residues: CSARGDSLSGNTIYF. CDR3 sequence (DNA): TGCAGTGCTAGAGGGGACAGCCTCTCTGGAAACACCATATATTTT.

In its sample, this clonotype was seen many times. V is TRBV12-3 or TRBV12-4 and J is TRBJ1-2; the D is unclear. CDR3 length: 14 residues. Between the trimmed V and J ends, which lost 5 bases and 4 bases, there was a span of 14 bases. The CDR3 here is CASSPRRVGYGYTF. As DNA, the CDR3 is TGTGCCAGCAGTCCTCGGAGGGTCGGCTATGGCTACACCTTC.

Many counts were recorded for this clonotype. The DNA for the CDR3 is TGCAGCGGCAACGGGGGATCTAACTATGGCTACACCTTC. Its translation is CSGNGGSNYGYTF. This chain uses TRBV20-1 with TRBJ1-2; perhaps TRBD1 as D (5 bases). From germline, CDR1 is DFQATT and CDR2 SNEGSKA (reference sequence). This CDR3 is 13 amino acids long.